This entry lists 8 T cell receptor beta chains sequenced from one sample in a study of T cells after yellow fever vaccination. TCRdb processed the 5' RACE reads anew with MiXCR; each CDR3 protein has one entry. The sample has about 300,000 distinct CDR3 sequences, roughly 8.7% seen once. The starting material was CD4+ T cells sorted from PBMCs, obtained 5 days after the yellow fever booster vaccination. The receptors originated from a man younger than 35 who received the YFV17D yellow fever vaccine.

This chain connects TRBV9 to TRBJ2-1, with 9 bases matching TRBD1. CDR1 and CDR2 from the germline V gene are SGDLS and YYNGEE. V lost 4 bases and J lost 1; bases outside the gene matches: 6. CDR3 length: 16 residues. The CDR3 loop reads CASSLSGTGSYNEQFF. In DNA form, the CDR3 reads TGTGCCAGCAGCCTTTCTGGGACAGGGTCCTACAATGAGCAGTTCTTC.

This clonotype turned up a few times. The J gene is TRBJ1-5, the V gene TRBV19; 10 bases map to TRBD1. CDR1 is LNHDA, CDR2 SQIVND, per germline (reference sequence). The CDR3 spans 14 residues. Germline trimming cut 4 bases from V and 7 bases from J; bases unmatched to any gene: 4. The CDR3 loop reads CASSTGTGEQPQHF. The CDR3 nucleotides read TGTGCCAGTAGTACCGGGACAGGGGAACAGCCCCAGCATTTT.

This clonotype was detected once. The rearrangement uses TRBV4-1 and TRBJ2-6; D is ambiguous. The germline V gene has CDR1 MGHRA and CDR2 YSYEKL. This CDR3 comprises 15 residues. Trimming pared 1 base from V and 7 bases from J, leaving 11 bases between. The CDR3 is CASSQVSSGANVLTF. CDR3 sequence (DNA): TGCGCCAGCAGCCAAGTTAGTAGTGGCGCCAACGTCCTGACTTTC.

The chain couples TRBV7-6 to TRBJ1-1; perhaps TRBD1 as D (5 bases). Trimming stripped 2 bases from V and 7 bases from J, with 14 bases between. The CDR3 consists of 14 residues. The germline V gene has CDR1 SGHVS and CDR2 FNYEAQ. CDR3 sequence: CASSLSMRGGEAFF. The DNA for the CDR3 is TGTGCCAGCAGCTTAAGTATGAGGGGAGGTGAAGCTTTCTTT.

This clonotype has more than one count but fewer than ten. The chain links TRBV25-1 to TRBJ2-1; 8 bases are a match to TRBD1. The J segment lost 3 bases and the V segment lost 2 bases, leaving 3 bases of the junction unmatched. From germline, CDR1 is MGHDK and CDR2 SYGVNS. The CDR3 runs to 15 residues. The CDR3 loop reads CASSETGGFYNEQFF. Here the CDR3 DNA reads TGTGCCAGCAGTGAAACAGGGGGTTTCTACAATGAGCAGTTCTTC. The entire variable domain, with the rest obtained from reference TRBV25-1 and TRBJ2-1, is as follows: EADIYQTPRYLVIGTGKKITLECSQTMGHDKMYWYQQDPGMELHLIHYSYGVNSTEKGDLSSESTVSRIRTEHFPLTLESARPSHTSQYLCASSETGGFYNEQFFGPGTRLTVL.

This chain uses TRBV5-1 with TRBJ2-1; no clear D gene. Germline CDR1 is SGHRS and CDR2 is YFSETQ. The CDR3 contains 16 residues. V lost 2 bases and J lost 7, with 19 bases in between. CDR3 protein: CASSLGGLGWANEQFF. CDR3 in DNA: TGCGCCAGCAGCTTAGGTGGGTTGGGATGGGCGAATGAGCAGTTCTTC.

This rearrangement joins TRBV2 to TRBJ2-3, with TRBD1 as a possible D gene (6 bases). The germline V gene has CDR1 SNHLY and CDR2 FYNNEI. The V and J ends lost 6 bases and 5 bases respectively, with 12 bases between them. CDR3 size: 13 residues. The CDR3 reads CASSSQGVDTQYF. The CDR3 region has the DNA TGTGCCAGCAGCTCACAGGGTGTAGATACGCAGTATTTT.

This clonotype was seen ten or more times. The chain employs TRBV28 and TRBJ2-5, with a tentative D call TRBD1 (6 bases). Trimming shortened V by 2 bases and J by 5 bases, and 12 bases separated the two germline ends. From germline, CDR1 is MDHEN and CDR2 SYDVKM. The CDR3 length is 14 residues. CDR3 amino acids: CASSLLVGAETQYF. Written as DNA, the CDR3 is TGTGCCAGCAGTTTACTTGTGGGGGCGGAGACCCAGTACTTC.